The T cell receptor beta chain described here comes from a study of blood T cell repertoires in COVID-19 (dated by TCRdb to the early 2020s). The study in broad terms: Collaborator samples came from the United States, Italy and Spain and covered acute and convalescent phases of COVID-19. The prospective study material was composed of cDNA or gDNA derived from T cells, B-cell-depleted T cells, or PBMCs. Deeply sampled blood TCRbeta repertoires from subjects exposed to, actively infected with, or recovered from COVID-19 were included in the dataset. A freely available public database, intended as a resource for researchers studying the immune response to SARS-CoV-2, is where the repertoires were released. Samples came from the ongoing ImmuneRACE study (first 160 participants) plus 1,254 subjects from 6 global collaborators. Sample metadata almost always included a de-identified subject ID, COVID-19 status, age in years and sex. Where HLA class I and class II types were available, the types were taken from metadata supplied by the sample provider, not from assay-based typing.

Each collaborating institution followed its own protocols to collect whole blood in K2EDTA tubes. For TCRbeta analysis, collaborator samples were shipped as frozen whole blood, as isolated PBMCs, or as DNA extracted from either sample type. General conclusions and limits of the study: The amount of clinical and demographic metadata varied by source and participant and was provided uncurated.

Looking up the germline V gene yields CDR1 MDHEN and CDR2 SYDVKM. V is cut back by 2 bases and J by 5 bases, with 2 bases in the junction unmatched. The CDR3 goes from the cysteine to the phenylalanine over 14 residues. Just CDR3 DNA is preserved here, 42 bases in frame from base 1. Points on this clone: Its antigen is still unknown. Base qualities are not at hand, and no much larger clone is one base apart.

TCRbeta CDR3 regions were amplified from genomic DNA by means of the immunoSEQ Assay, a bias-controlled multiplex PCR. Per the source publication's procedure: Within the assay, amplification of reference gene primers was used to estimate how many nucleated cells each sample contained. Sequence reads were collapsed and filtered to measure the absolute abundance of every unique TCRbeta CDR3 rearrangement. Productive Simpson clonality was computed per sample as the square root of Simpson's diversity index over productive rearrangements. TCRdb re-hosts the immuneACCESS table, in-frame sequences only. Its copies lack some clones; in the studies checked, an unresolved V gene accounts for under half of them, and the cause for the rest is not known. V and J calls plus clone size are reproduced from that table; the DNA served to infer D and trimming. The sample yields 350,000 to 450,000 clones; roughly 85% were counted once. The biggest ten clones account for under 4% of the sample.

The origin of this receptor is a young woman with acute or convalescent COVID-19. The rearrangement joined TRBV28 to TRBJ2-3; the central 9 bases match TRBD2. The sequencing input was peripheral blood. The DNA reads as follows: TGTGCCAGCAGTTTAGTACTAGCGGGAGATACGCAGTATTTT. The encoded protein is CASSLVLAGDTQYF.